This entry lists 14 T cell receptor beta chains sequenced from one sample in a study of shared clonotypes between healthy human individuals. The data were produced by immunoSEQ multiplex PCR, yet TCRdb's version contains in-frame clones alone and is incomplete. The sample has around 940,000 clones; 76% are singletons. The sample taken for sequencing was memory CD4+ T cells sorted from blood. The subset was: CD45RA-negative fraction. These receptors were obtained from a man younger than 35 in good health.

This sequence joins TRBV30 and TRBJ2-4; D unresolved. The CDR3 runs 14 residues. V was trimmed by 4 bases and J by 0 bases, leaving 10 bases between them. Germline assignment: CDR1 GTSNPN and CDR2 SVGIG (reference sequence). CDR3 region: CAWTLNPAKNIQYF. DNA of the CDR3: TGTGCCTGGACCCTCAACCCAGCCAAAAACATTCAGTACTTC.

The chain has TRBV28 and TRBJ1-2; tentative D call: TRBD1 (5 bases). V gave up 3 bases and J gave up 8 bases, with 10 bases separating them. The germline gives CDR1 MDHEN, CDR2 SYDVKM. The CDR3 has 12 amino acids. CDR3 nucleotides: TGTGCCAGCAGTTTCCCGCAGGGAGGCTACACCTTC. This encodes CASSFPQGGYTF.

This clone was detected a few times. This chain links TRBV9 with TRBJ2-7; the D gene is possibly TRBD2 (5 bases). V gave up 4 bases and J gave up 3 bases, with 17 bases separating them. From germline, CDR1 is SGDLS and CDR2 YYNGEE. This CDR3 spans 15 amino acids. The CDR3 DNA is TGTGCCAGCAGCCCCCGTACGGGGATTGACTACGAGCAGTACTTC. Translation gives CASSPRTGIDYEQYF.

This clone showed up just a few times. This likely reflects a read error, since a far larger clone is one base away. This specimen includes other DNA sequences encoding the same CDR3. The J gene is TRBJ2-5, the V gene TRBV14; 15 bases map to TRBD2. Trimming cost V 4 bases and J 5 bases; bases outside gene matches: 2. The CDR3 is made up of 15 amino acids. CDR1 SGHDN and CDR2 FVKESK come from the germline V gene. DNA of the CDR3: TGTGCCAGCAGCCGGACTAGCGGGAGGGAGGAGACCCAGTACTTC. Translating it yields CASSRTSGREETQYF.

V usage is TRBV5-4 and J usage is TRBJ2-3; D is possibly TRBD2 (6 bases). Between the trimmed V and J ends, which lost 1 base and 11 bases, there was a span of 20 bases. Germline CDR1 SGHNT, CDR2 YYREEE (reference sequence). The CDR3 contains 15 residues. CDR3 coding DNA: TGTGCCAGCAGCTTGCGGGGGACCCCATCGGAAGGGCAGTATTTT. Amino acid sequence: CASSLRGTPSEGQYF.

The genes are TRBV5-1 and TRBJ2-5; unclear D gene. In germline, CDR1 is SGHRS, CDR2 YFSETQ. This CDR3 comprises 13 residues. V lost 7 bases, J lost 1 base, and 11 bases lay in between. The CDR3 sequence is CASRPGTQETQYF. The CDR3 bases are TGCGCCAGCCGACCGGGCACCCAAGAGACCCAGTACTTC.

The genes are TRBV4-1 and TRBJ2-3; D call uncertain. V lost 0 bases to trimming and J lost 7 bases, with 8 bases between them. CDR3 length: 13 residues. Germline V lookup: CDR1 MGHRA, CDR2 YSYEKL. CDR3: CASSQDRANTQYF. As DNA, the CDR3 is TGCGCCAGCAGCCAAGATCGAGCGAATACGCAGTATTTT.

The chain uses TRBV6-1 and TRBJ2-7, with D possibly being TRBD2 (6 bases). Germline V gene lookup returns CDR1 MNHNS and CDR2 SASEGT. V dropped 8 bases and J dropped 1 base, with 12 bases sitting between them. The CDR3 is 13 amino acids. The CDR3 DNA reads TGTGCCAGCGTGGGAGGATCGTCCTACGAGCAGTACTTC. This translates into CASVGGSSYEQYF.

V is TRBV7-9 and J is TRBJ1-5; D unclear. V was cut by 5 bases and J by 4 bases, with 12 bases left in between. Germline V gives CDR1 SEHNR, CDR2 FQNEAQ (reference sequence). The CDR3 is 14 residues long. The CDR3 nucleotides read TGTGCCAGCAGCCCGGTCGAGGGTAATCAGCCCCAGCATTTT. Its translation: CASSPVEGNQPQHF.

Remarks on this clone: Other DNA variants within this sample encode the same CDR3. V gene TRBV10-3 combines with J gene TRBJ1-5, with D perhaps TRBD1 (5 bases). The ends were cut back, 0 bases at V and 7 bases at J, with 10 bases in the middle. CDR1 and CDR2 from the germline V gene are ENHRY and SYGVKD. The CDR3 consists of 14 residues. The CDR3 loop reads CAISESGGWQPQHF. Here the CDR3 DNA reads TGTGCCATCAGTGAGTCCGGGGGTTGGCAGCCCCAGCATTTT.

The V and J genes are TRBV5-1 and TRBJ1-1; D might be TRBD1 (5 bases). CDR1 is SGHRS, CDR2 YFSETQ, per germline. The V gene lost 2 bases and the J gene lost 4 bases, with 12 bases spanning the gap. The CDR3 is 14 amino acids. CDR3 loop: CASSFAGPPTEAFF. The CDR3 region has the DNA TGCGCCAGCAGCTTCGCGGGGCCGCCCACTGAAGCTTTCTTT.

This clone was detected only a few times. The gene calls are TRBV10-3 and TRBJ1-4; 8 positions agree with TRBD1. V lost 2 bases, J lost 7 bases, and 0 bases stayed unmatched. The CDR3 is 13 amino acids. The germline V gene encodes CDR1 ENHRY and CDR2 SYGVKD. The DNA for the CDR3 is TGTGCCATCAGTGAGGGACAGGGTGAAAAACTGTTTTTT. Protein product: CAISEGQGEKLFF.

This clone was found a few times. The CDR3 sequence: CASSLGSGNGYTF. The CDR3 DNA is TGTGCCAGCAGCTTAGGCTCAGGGAATGGCTACACCTTC. The rearrangement joins TRBV11-1 to TRBJ1-2, with TRBD1 as a possible D gene (5 bases). Germline V gene lookup returns CDR1 SGHAT and CDR2 FQDESV (reference sequence). V gave up 1 base and J gave up 6 bases, with 9 bases separating them. The CDR3 runs to 13 residues.

The rearrangement uses TRBV28 and TRBJ1-6; possibly TRBD1 for D (6 bases). The CDR3 length is 17 residues. Germline CDR1 and CDR2: MDHEN and SYDVKM. The germline V and J ends were trimmed by 6 bases and 5 bases, with 20 bases remaining between them. CDR3 DNA sequence: TGTGCCAGCAGCCGCTTGGTAGGAAGGGACAATAATTCACCCCTCCACTTT. Protein: CASSRLVGRDNNSPLHF.